This T cell receptor beta chain emerged from a study of blood T cells in healthy people across ages. The germline CDR1 and CDR2 sequences are SQVTM and ANQGSEA. This CDR3 spans 14 amino acids. The V and J ends lost 7 bases and 5 bases respectively, with 18 bases between them. This clonotype was seen ten or more times. Its target is unknown. Then a second PCR, running about 6 to 11 cycles, was carried out with a sample-barcoded 5' primer and a J-beta primer mix. Each cDNA molecule was tagged by a template-switch adaptor with 12 random nucleotides. Using its own MiXCR run on the 5' RACE reads, TCRdb lists one record per CDR3 protein. This sample has about 1.6 million distinct CDR3 sequences, with about 32% found just once. Ten milliliters was the volume of peripheral blood drawn from each donor. Findings of the study overall: In long-lived donors, naive CD4+ cell counts and diversity exceeded those of aged donors.

The source is a woman aged 25 to 45 in good health. The J gene is TRBJ2-1, the V gene TRBV29-1; possibly TRBD2 for D (6 bases). The sequenced sample was blood. CDR3 amino acids: CSGLKASVHNEQFF. CDR3 in DNA: TGCAGCGGGTTAAAGGCTAGCGTTCACAATGAGCAGTTCTTC.